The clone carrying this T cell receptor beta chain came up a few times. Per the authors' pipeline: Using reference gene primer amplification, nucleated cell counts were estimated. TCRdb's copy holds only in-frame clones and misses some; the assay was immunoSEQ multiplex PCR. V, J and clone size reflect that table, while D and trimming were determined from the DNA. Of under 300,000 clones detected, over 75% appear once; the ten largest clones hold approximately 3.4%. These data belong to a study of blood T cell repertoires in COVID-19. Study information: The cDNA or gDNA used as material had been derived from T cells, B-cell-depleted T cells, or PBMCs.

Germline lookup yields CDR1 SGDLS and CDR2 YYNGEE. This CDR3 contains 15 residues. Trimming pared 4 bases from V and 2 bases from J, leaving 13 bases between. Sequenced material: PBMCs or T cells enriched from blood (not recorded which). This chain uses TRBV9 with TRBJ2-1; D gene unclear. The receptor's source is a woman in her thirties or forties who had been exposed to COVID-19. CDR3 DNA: TGTGCCAGCAGCCCCCGTATGGCCCCCTACAATGAGCAGTTCTTC. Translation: CASSPRMAPYNEQFF.